A selection of T cell receptor beta chains follows, all from one sample in a study of blood T cell repertoires in COVID-19. Some clones are missing from TCRdb's copy, which holds only in-frame ones; the method was immunoSEQ multiplex PCR. This table has about 500,000 clones, 89% appearing once. Sequenced input: peripheral blood. The source is a man between 18 and 35 years old with COVID-19, enrolled during active disease. CDR3s include the opening cysteine and the closing phenylalanine or tryptophan. Each record gives: D gene, V gene, clone size, J gene, CDR3 DNA, CDR3 protein. D genes are given only for firm matches. Clone sizes are given selectively: once, few, many, or a class where the clone is expanded.

d_gene: .; v_gene: TRBV11-3; abundance: .; j_gene: TRBJ1-3; CDR3nt: TGTGCCAGCAGCTTAGACAGGGCAGGGTCCGTAAAAACCTCTGGAAACACCATATATTTT; CDR3aa: CASSLDRAGSVKTSGNTIYF
d_gene: TRBD2; v_gene: TRBV25-1; abundance: few; j_gene: TRBJ2-3; CDR3nt: TGTGCCAGCAGTCCTGGGACTAGCGAAACAGATACGCAGTATTTT; CDR3aa: CASSPGTSETDTQYF
d_gene: .; v_gene: TRBV15; abundance: .; j_gene: TRBJ2-3; CDR3nt: TGTGCCACCAGCAGAGGGCAGGGCACAGATACGCAGTATTTT; CDR3aa: CATSRGQGTDTQYF
d_gene: .; v_gene: TRBV5-1; abundance: .; j_gene: TRBJ2-6; CDR3nt: TGCGCCAGCAGCTTGGGGTCCTACTCTGGGGCCAACGTCCTGACTTTC; CDR3aa: CASSLGSYSGANVLTF
d_gene: TRBD1; v_gene: TRBV5-5; abundance: .; j_gene: TRBJ2-5; CDR3nt: TGTGCCAGCAGCGCCTACGGGACAGCGCAAGAGACCCAGTACTTC; CDR3aa: CASSAYGTAQETQYF
d_gene: .; v_gene: TRBV5-8; abundance: .; j_gene: TRBJ1-4; CDR3nt: TGTGCCAGCGCAAGGACTGCTAATGAAAAACTGTTTTTT; CDR3aa: CASARTANEKLFF
d_gene: TRBD1; v_gene: TRBV6-5; abundance: .; j_gene: TRBJ1-2; CDR3nt: TGTGCCAGCAGACCGACAGGGAGAGATGGCTACACCTTC; CDR3aa: CASRPTGRDGYTF
d_gene: TRBD1; v_gene: TRBV29-1; abundance: .; j_gene: TRBJ2-7; CDR3nt: TGCAGCGTTGGGGGACAGGGTCTGGACGAGCAGTACTTC; CDR3aa: CSVGGQGLDEQYF
d_gene: .; v_gene: TRBV7-8; abundance: .; j_gene: TRBJ2-7; CDR3nt: TGTGCCAGCAGCTCGCAGGAGGTGCAGTACTTC; CDR3aa: CASSSQEVQYF
d_gene: TRBD1; v_gene: TRBV29-1; abundance: .; j_gene: TRBJ1-1; CDR3nt: TGCAGCGTTGAAGATCAGAGGGGGCAGGGGGCTCCAGCTTTCTTT; CDR3aa: CSVEDQRGQGAPAFF
d_gene: TRBD2; v_gene: TRBV4-1; abundance: .; j_gene: TRBJ2-7; CDR3nt: TGCGCCAGCAGCCAAGCCGCGGCGGGGGGTGGGTACGAGCAGTACTTC; CDR3aa: CASSQAAAGGGYEQYF
d_gene: .; v_gene: TRBV9; abundance: .; j_gene: TRBJ2-3; CDR3nt: TGTGCCAGCAGCGTAGGCGGTACGAGAAGCACAGATACGCAGTATTTT; CDR3aa: CASSVGGTRSTDTQYF
d_gene: TRBD1; v_gene: TRBV19; abundance: .; j_gene: TRBJ2-7; CDR3nt: TGTGCCAGTAGTGTAGACAGGGACGAGCAGTACTTC; CDR3aa: CASSVDRDEQYF
d_gene: .; v_gene: TRBV24-1; abundance: .; j_gene: TRBJ2-1; CDR3nt: TGTGCCACCAGTGATTTCCCCGACAATGAGCAGTTCTTC; CDR3aa: CATSDFPDNEQFF
d_gene: TRBD1; v_gene: TRBV5-1; abundance: .; j_gene: TRBJ2-2; CDR3nt: TGCGCCAGCAGCCTGGCTATACAGGGGGCGACCGGGGAGCTGTTTTTT; CDR3aa: CASSLAIQGATGELFF
d_gene: .; v_gene: TRBV15; abundance: .; j_gene: TRBJ2-3; CDR3nt: TGTGCCACCAGCCCTCGGGACTTTGGCACAGATACGCAGTATTTT; CDR3aa: CATSPRDFGTDTQYF
d_gene: .; v_gene: TRBV12-3/TRBV12-4; abundance: .; j_gene: TRBJ2-5; CDR3nt: TGTGCCAGCAGTTTCGAAAGCGAGGAGACCCAGTACTTC; CDR3aa: CASSFESEETQYF
d_gene: .; v_gene: TRBV29-1; abundance: .; j_gene: TRBJ1-2; CDR3nt: TGCAGCGTGATGCAGGGGCTGCGCGGCTACACCTTC; CDR3aa: CSVMQGLRGYTF
d_gene: .; v_gene: TRBV5-1; abundance: few; j_gene: TRBJ1-3; CDR3nt: TGCGCCAGCAGCTTGGACACCTCTGGAAACACCATATATTTT; CDR3aa: CASSLDTSGNTIYF
d_gene: .; v_gene: TRBV7-9; abundance: .; j_gene: TRBJ1-1; CDR3nt: TGTGCCAGCACCCGAGGGGGGAACACTGAAGCTTTCTTT; CDR3aa: CASTRGGNTEAFF